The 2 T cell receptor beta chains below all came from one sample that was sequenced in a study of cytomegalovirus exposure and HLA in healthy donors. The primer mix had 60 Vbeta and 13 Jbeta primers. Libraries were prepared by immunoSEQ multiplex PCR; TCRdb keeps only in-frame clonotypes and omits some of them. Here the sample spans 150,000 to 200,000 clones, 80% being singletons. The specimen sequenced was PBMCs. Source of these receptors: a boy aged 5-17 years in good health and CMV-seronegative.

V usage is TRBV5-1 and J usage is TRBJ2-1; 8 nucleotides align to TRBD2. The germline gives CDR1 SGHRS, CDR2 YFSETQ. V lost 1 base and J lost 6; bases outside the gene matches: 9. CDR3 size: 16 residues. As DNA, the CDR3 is TGCGCCAGCAGCTTGACCGGGACTAGAACAAGCAATGAGCAGTTCTTC. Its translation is CASSLTGTRTSNEQFF.

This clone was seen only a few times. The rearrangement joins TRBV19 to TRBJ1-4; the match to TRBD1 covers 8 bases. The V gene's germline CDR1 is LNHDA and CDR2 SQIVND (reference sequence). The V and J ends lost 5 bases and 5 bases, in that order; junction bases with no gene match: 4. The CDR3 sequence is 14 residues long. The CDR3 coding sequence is TGTGCCAGTAGTTCCCGGACAGGGAATGAAAAACTGTTTTTT. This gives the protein CASSSRTGNEKLFF.